The 13 T cell receptor beta chains below come from one sample, sequenced in a study of blood T cell repertoires in COVID-19. Generated by immunoSEQ multiplex PCR, the TCRdb table keeps only in-frame clones and is missing some. The table records 200,000 to 250,000 clones, around nine tenths of them present only once. Specimen: peripheral blood. The receptors were gathered from a woman aged 60-75 years with acute or convalescent COVID-19.

This chain links TRBV5-6 with TRBJ1-2, with a weak D call TRBD1 (6 bases). Germline values: CDR1 SGHDT, CDR2 YYEEEE. Trimming removed 0 bases from V and 6 bases from J, with 9 bases in between. This CDR3 region has 13 residues. CDR3 loop: CASSLDRVDGYTF. The CDR3 nucleotides read TGTGCCAGCAGCTTGGACAGGGTGGATGGCTACACCTTC.

CDR3 in DNA: TGTGCCAGCAGGGGACTCGGAAGGGGTGAAAAACTGTTTTTT. It encodes CASRGLGRGEKLFF. The chain combines TRBV27 with TRBJ1-4; the D gene is possibly TRBD1 (5 bases). V lost 6 bases to trimming and J lost 7 bases, with 15 bases between them. Germline loops: CDR1 MNHEY, CDR2 SMNVEV (reference sequence). This CDR3 is built from 14 residues.

A single count supports this clone. The CDR3 coding sequence is TGTGCCAGCAGCTTAGCCGGCGGGAATGGAAACACCATATATTTT. This gives the protein CASSLAGGNGNTIYF. This rearrangement joins TRBV7-9 to TRBJ1-3; D ambiguous. The V end lost 0 bases, the J end lost 3 bases, and 9 bases lay between the germline ends. This CDR3 contains 15 residues. Germline V gene data show CDR1 as SEHNR and CDR2 as FQNEAQ (reference sequence).

This clone was counted between two and nine times. The rearrangement uses TRBV30 and TRBJ1-5; perhaps TRBD1 as D (6 bases). The germline V gene has CDR1 GTSNPN and CDR2 SVGIG (reference sequence). Trimming took off 2 bases at V and 4 bases at J, with 18 bases between the two ends. This CDR3 is built from 16 residues. DNA of the CDR3: TGTGCCTGGAGTCGTAGGGACACCGGACAGAATCAGCCCCAGCATTTT. Amino acid sequence: CAWSRRDTGQNQPQHF.

This chain connects TRBV4-1 to TRBJ1-1; D is unclear. The CDR3 length is 11 residues. Deletions cut 1 base from V and 7 bases from J, with 4 bases between. Germline V gives CDR1 MGHRA, CDR2 YSYEKL. CDR3 protein: CASSQGNEAFF. Here the CDR3 DNA reads TGCGCCAGCAGCCAAGGTAATGAAGCTTTCTTT.

This clone was observed once. The genes are TRBV9 and TRBJ1-1; tentatively, D is TRBD1 (5 bases). CDR3 length equals 14 residues. Looked up from germline, CDR1 is SGDLS and CDR2 is YYNGEE. Trimming removed 0 bases from V and 6 bases from J, with 12 bases in between. The CDR3 sequence is CASSVAQGEPEAFF. Written as DNA, the CDR3 is TGTGCCAGCAGCGTAGCGCAGGGCGAGCCTGAAGCTTTCTTT.

This clone was detected once. DNA for the CDR3: TGCGCCAGCCATAAGACAGAGGCTAATTCACCCCTCCACTTT. Amino acid sequence: CASHKTEANSPLHF. The gene calls are TRBV5-1 and TRBJ1-6; D perhaps matches TRBD1 (5 bases). The CDR3 is made up of 14 amino acids. Germline lookup yields CDR1 SGHRS and CDR2 YFSETQ. V lost 7 bases, J lost 6 bases, and 14 bases lay in between.

This clone was picked up many times. The rearrangement joins TRBV14 to TRBJ2-7; possibly TRBD1 for D (5 bases). This CDR3 comprises 14 residues. Per germline, CDR1 SGHDN and CDR2 FVKESK. V was pared by 4 bases and J by 3 bases, with 13 bases between. The CDR3: CASSPRTRYYEQYF. The CDR3, as DNA: TGTGCCAGCAGCCCAAGGACACGCTACTACGAGCAGTACTTC.

V and J are TRBV27 and TRBJ1-4, with D uncertain. Germline CDR1 reads MNHEY; CDR2 reads SMNVEV (reference sequence). The CDR3 consists of 14 residues. V lost 4 bases to trimming and J lost 5 bases, with 11 bases between them. The CDR3 DNA reads TGTGCCAGCAGTTCTCACCGGTCAAATGAAAAACTGTTTTTT. This gives the protein CASSSHRSNEKLFF.

This clone was observed a handful of times. The V call is TRBV25-1, the J call TRBJ1-2; D remains ambiguous. The germline V and J ends were trimmed by 6 bases and 2 bases, with 10 bases remaining between them. The CDR3 sequence is 13 residues long. Germline V gene lookup returns CDR1 MGHDK and CDR2 SYGVNS. This CDR3 reads CASSRRGNYGYTF. DNA for the CDR3: TGTGCCAGCAGCCGGCGGGGAAACTATGGCTACACCTTC.

The V call is TRBV20-1, the J call TRBJ2-5; the match to TRBD2 covers 10 bases. The germline V gene encodes CDR1 DFQATT and CDR2 SNEGSKA (reference sequence). CDR3 length: 18 amino acids. The trim removed 3 bases at V and 2 bases at J, leaving 15 bases unmatched. The DNA of the CDR3 is TGCAGTGCTAGTCCCCCTACGGGACTAGCGAACGCACAAGAGACCCAGTACTTC. Translated, it gives CSASPPTGLANAQETQYF.

CDR3 coding DNA: TGCGCCAGCACACGGACAGGGGTTTATCAGCCCCAGCATTTT. It specifies CASTRTGVYQPQHF. The chain joins TRBV10-1 to TRBJ1-5, with TRBD1 matching over 9 bases. Germline CDR1 WNHNN, CDR2 SYGVQD (reference sequence). Trimming removed 7 bases from V and 5 bases from J; junction bases left unmatched: 6. The CDR3 has 14 residues.

The chain carries TRBV11-1 and TRBJ2-7, with 7 bases aligning to TRBD1. With 4 bases clipped from V and 5 bases from J, the junction kept 2 bases outside the gene matches. The CDR3 is 12 amino acids. Per germline, CDR1 SGHAT and CDR2 FQDESV (reference sequence). CDR3 region: CASSSTGNEQYF. CDR3 DNA sequence: TGTGCCAGCAGCTCGACAGGGAACGAGCAGTACTTC.